This T cell receptor (beta chain) emerged from a study of shared clonotypes between healthy human individuals. Study-level information: Every donor yielded three CD4 naive, three CD4 memory, two CD8 naive and one CD8 memory plate.

Sequencing was at deep level. The protocol was immunoSEQ multiplex PCR, while the TCRdb copy is restricted to in-frame clones and leaves out a portion. The repertoire has about 2.1 million clones, 80% to 95% of them found once; the top ten carry roughly 1.7%. Study-wide points: How much donors shared clonotypes was expected to be affected by sequencing depth.

A note on this clone: Its target is unknown.

Naive CD8 cells comprised CD45RO-negative, CCR7-positively selected cells, excluding terminally differentiated effector memory CD45RA+ cells. V was trimmed by 0 bases and J by 0 bases, leaving 7 bases between them. The CDR3 is made up of 14 amino acids. Germline loops: CDR1 SGHRS, CDR2 YFSETQ. The TCR comes from a man aged 18 to 29 in good health. Some clones in this sample may be carry-over from other donors' samples. Specimen: naive CD8+ T cells from PBMCs. The chain links TRBV5-1 to TRBJ2-7; a possible D gene is TRBD1 (5 bases). The CDR3 DNA is TGCGCCAGCAGCTTGGGACAGAACTCCTACGAGCAGTACTTC. Its protein is CASSLGQNSYEQYF.